These T cell receptor beta chains were read from a single sample in a study of blood T cell repertoires in COVID-19. The assay was immunoSEQ multiplex PCR, and TCRdb's table has in-frame clones only and misses some. Of tens of thousands of clones in the sample, roughly 80% are singletons; the top ten hold almost 8%. The source material was peripheral blood. The receptor set was obtained from a woman in her 70s with active or convalescent COVID-19. CDR3s include the opening cysteine and the closing phenylalanine or tryptophan. D genes are given only for firm matches. Size values are once, few and many counts, or a class for expanded clones, and some rows have none.

d_gene,j_gene,abundance,v_gene,len,CDR3aa,CDR3nt
.,TRBJ2-1,.,TRBV5-1,14,CASRREISYNEQFF,TGCGCCAGCAGGAGGGAAATTTCCTACAATGAGCAGTTCTTC
.,TRBJ2-1,.,TRBV24-1,14,CATSDPGAYNEQFF,TGTGCCACCAGTGACCCCGGGGCCTACAATGAGCAGTTCTTC
.,TRBJ2-1,.,TRBV11-2,15,CASSLQLGGYNEQFF,TGTGCCAGCAGCCTTCAGCTAGGGGGCTACAATGAGCAGTTCTTC
TRBD1,TRBJ1-3,.,TRBV18,15,CASSPGTGSGNTIYF,TGTGCCAGCTCACCAGGGACAGGGTCTGGAAACACCATATATTTT
.,TRBJ2-7,.,TRBV5-4,15,CASSLSLGTPLEQYF,TGTGCCAGCAGCTTGAGTCTGGGGACTCCGCTCGAGCAGTACTTC
TRBD2,TRBJ2-3,.,TRBV7-3,15,CASSQSGGAVDTQYF,TGTGCCAGCAGCCAAAGCGGGGGGGCCGTAGATACGCAGTATTTT
TRBD2,TRBJ2-5,.,TRBV19,14,CASSIGGLLETQYF,TGTGCCAGTAGTATCGGGGGACTACTTGAGACCCAGTACTTC
.,TRBJ1-3,.,TRBV5-6,13,CASSLLTGNTIYF,TGTGCCAGCAGCTTGTTAACTGGAAACACCATATATTTT
.,TRBJ2-7,.,TRBV7-9,13,CASSPRQFWEQYF,TGTGCCAGCAGCCCACGACAGTTTTGGGAGCAGTACTTC
.,TRBJ2-3,.,TRBV27,18,CASSLRGRGTLFTDTQYF,TGTGCCAGCAGTTTGAGGGGGAGGGGTACCCTTTTCACAGATACGCAGTATTTT
.,TRBJ1-1,.,TRBV12-3/TRBV12-4,13,CASIGVMNTEAFF,TGTGCCAGCATAGGGGTCATGAACACTGAAGCTTTCTTT
TRBD1,TRBJ1-1,.,TRBV11-2,13,CASSLAPGGVTFF,TGTGCCAGCAGCTTAGCTCCAGGGGGAGTGACTTTCTTT
TRBD2,TRBJ2-5,.,TRBV5-4,15,CASSLVGGGGETQYF,TGTGCCAGCAGCCTTGTCGGGGGGGGCGGAGAGACCCAGTACTTC
.,TRBJ1-4,.,TRBV15,16,CATSRDMAGPNEKLFF,TGTGCCACCAGCAGAGATATGGCAGGTCCTAATGAAAAACTGTTTTTT
TRBD1,TRBJ1-6,few,TRBV5-4,14,CASSFTGVNSPLHF,TGTGCCAGCAGCTTCACAGGGGTTAATTCACCCCTCCACTTT
.,TRBJ2-7,.,TRBV10-3,13,CAISGRERDEQYF,TGTGCCATCAGTGGACGGGAGCGGGACGAGCAGTACTTC
.,TRBJ2-2,.,TRBV30,15,CAWSGWVGNAGELFF,TGTGCCTGGAGTGGATGGGTCGGGAACGCCGGGGAGCTGTTTTTT
.,TRBJ2-1,.,TRBV30,11,CAWNRYNEQFF,TGTGCCTGGAACCGGTACAATGAGCAGTTCTTC
.,TRBJ2-1,.,TRBV6-6,14,CASSWGVKYNEQFF,TGTGCCAGCAGTTGGGGGGTAAAGTACAATGAGCAGTTCTTC
TRBD1,TRBJ2-2,.,TRBV14,17,CASSRRQGLKGTGELFF,TGTGCCAGCAGCCGTCGACAGGGGTTAAAAGGGACCGGGGAGCTGTTTTTT
.,TRBJ1-6,.,TRBV7-2,15,CASSSGRGKDSPLHF,TGTGCCAGCAGCTCAGGGAGGGGCAAGGATTCACCCCTCCACTTT
TRBD1,TRBJ2-7,.,TRBV4-3,14,CASSPGTGGYEQYF,TGCGCCAGCAGCCCCGGGACAGGGGGCTACGAGCAGTACTTC
.,TRBJ1-2,.,TRBV28,15,CASSESPGQHYGYTF,TGTGCCAGCAGTGAATCTCCCGGACAGCACTATGGCTACACCTTC
TRBD2,TRBJ2-5,.,TRBV5-1,17,CASSLVTSGGGGETQYF,TGCGCCAGCAGCTTGGTAACTAGCGGAGGCGGTGGAGAGACCCAGTACTTC